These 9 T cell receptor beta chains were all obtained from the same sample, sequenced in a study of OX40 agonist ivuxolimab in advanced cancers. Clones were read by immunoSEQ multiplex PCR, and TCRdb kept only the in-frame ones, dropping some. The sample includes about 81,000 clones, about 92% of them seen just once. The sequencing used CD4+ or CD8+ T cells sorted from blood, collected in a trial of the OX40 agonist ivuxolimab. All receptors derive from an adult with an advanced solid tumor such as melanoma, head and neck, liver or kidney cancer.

CDR3 DNA sequence: TGTGCCAGCGCCGAAGGCCGTCTGGGGGATCAGCCCCAGCATTTT. Translated, it gives CASAEGRLGDQPQHF. The V and J genes are TRBV7-2 and TRBJ1-5, with D maybe TRBD1 (5 bases). V dropped 8 bases and J dropped 5 bases, with 19 bases sitting between them. CDR3 length equals 15 residues. The germline V gene encodes CDR1 SGHTA and CDR2 FQGNSA.

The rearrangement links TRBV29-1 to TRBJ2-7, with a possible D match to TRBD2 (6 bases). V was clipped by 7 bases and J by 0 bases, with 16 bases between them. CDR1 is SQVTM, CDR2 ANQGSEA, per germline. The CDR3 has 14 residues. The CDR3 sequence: CSAILTSFSYEQYF. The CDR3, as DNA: TGCAGCGCCATCCTGACTAGTTTCTCCTACGAGCAGTACTTC.

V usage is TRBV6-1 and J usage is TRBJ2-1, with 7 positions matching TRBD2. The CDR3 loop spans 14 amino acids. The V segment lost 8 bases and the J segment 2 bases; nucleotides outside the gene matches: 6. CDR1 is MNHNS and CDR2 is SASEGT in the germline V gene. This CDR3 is CASPPSGTYNEQFF. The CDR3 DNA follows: TGTGCCAGCCCCCCTAGCGGTACCTACAATGAGCAGTTCTTC.

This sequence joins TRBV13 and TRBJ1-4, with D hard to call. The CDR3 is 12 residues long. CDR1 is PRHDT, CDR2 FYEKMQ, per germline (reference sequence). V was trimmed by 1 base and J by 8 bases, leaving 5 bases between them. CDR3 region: CASSLAGEKLFF. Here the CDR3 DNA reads TGTGCCAGCAGCTTAGCGGGCGAAAAACTGTTTTTT.

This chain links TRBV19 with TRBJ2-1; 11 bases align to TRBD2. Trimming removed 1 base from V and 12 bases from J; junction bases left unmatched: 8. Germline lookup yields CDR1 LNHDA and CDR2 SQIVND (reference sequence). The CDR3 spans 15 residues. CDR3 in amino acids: CASSIVKTSGEGQFF. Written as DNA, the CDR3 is TGTGCCAGTAGTATAGTCAAGACTAGCGGGGAAGGGCAGTTCTTC.

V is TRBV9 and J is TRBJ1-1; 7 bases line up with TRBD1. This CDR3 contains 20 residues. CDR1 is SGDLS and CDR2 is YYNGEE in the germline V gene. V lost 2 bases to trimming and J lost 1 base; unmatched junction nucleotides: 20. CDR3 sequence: CASSVEGPARGAYQNTEAFF. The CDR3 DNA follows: TGTGCCAGCAGCGTGGAGGGGCCGGCCAGGGGGGCCTACCAGAACACTGAAGCTTTCTTT.

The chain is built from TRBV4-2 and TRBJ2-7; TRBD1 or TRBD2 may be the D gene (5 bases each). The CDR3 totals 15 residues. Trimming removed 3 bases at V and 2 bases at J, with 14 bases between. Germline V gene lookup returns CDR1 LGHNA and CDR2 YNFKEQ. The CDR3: CASSQERGGPYEQYF. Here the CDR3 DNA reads TGTGCCAGCAGCCAGGAAAGGGGCGGGCCCTACGAGCAGTACTTC.

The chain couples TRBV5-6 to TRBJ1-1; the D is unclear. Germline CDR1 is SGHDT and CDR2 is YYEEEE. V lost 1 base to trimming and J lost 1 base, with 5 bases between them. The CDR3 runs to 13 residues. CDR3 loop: CASSLQENTEAFF. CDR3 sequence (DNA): TGTGCCAGCAGCTTGCAGGAGAACACTGAAGCTTTCTTT. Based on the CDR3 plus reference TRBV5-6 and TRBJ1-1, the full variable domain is DAGVTQSPTHLIKTRGQQVTLRCSPKSGHDTVSWYQQALGQGPQFIFQYYEEEERQRGNFPDRFSGHQFPNYSSELNVNALLLGDSALYLCASSLQENTEAFFGQGTRLTVV.

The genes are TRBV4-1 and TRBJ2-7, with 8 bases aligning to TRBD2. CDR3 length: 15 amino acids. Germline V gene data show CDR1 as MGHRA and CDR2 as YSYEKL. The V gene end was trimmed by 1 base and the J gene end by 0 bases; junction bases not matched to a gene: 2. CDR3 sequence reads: CASSQVGGDSYEQYF. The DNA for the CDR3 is TGCGCCAGCAGCCAAGTCGGGGGGGACTCCTACGAGCAGTACTTC.